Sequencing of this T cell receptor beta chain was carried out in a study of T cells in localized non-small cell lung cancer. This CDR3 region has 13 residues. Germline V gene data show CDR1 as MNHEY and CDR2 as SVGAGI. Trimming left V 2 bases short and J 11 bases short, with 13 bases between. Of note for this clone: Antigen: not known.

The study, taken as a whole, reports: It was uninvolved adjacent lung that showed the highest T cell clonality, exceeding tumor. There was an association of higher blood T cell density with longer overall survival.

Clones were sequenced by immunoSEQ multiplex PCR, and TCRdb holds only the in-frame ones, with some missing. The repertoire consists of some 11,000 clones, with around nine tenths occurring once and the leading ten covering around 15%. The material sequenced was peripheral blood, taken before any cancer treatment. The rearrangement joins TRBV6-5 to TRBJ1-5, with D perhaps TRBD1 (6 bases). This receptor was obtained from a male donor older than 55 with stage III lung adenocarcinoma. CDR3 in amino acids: CASSYEGGRAQHF. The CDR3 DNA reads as TGTGCCAGCAGTTACGAGGGGGGCCGGGCCCAGCATTTT.